The sequence of this T cell receptor beta chain was determined in a study of sequential checkpoint blockade in melanoma. Study information: After both sequences, patients received maintenance nivolumab.

Assay: immunoSEQ multiplex PCR; the TCRdb copy retains only in-frame clones and omits some. The data show just over 3,000 clones, roughly 15% seen once. The V gene end was trimmed by 6 bases and the J gene end by 7 bases; junction bases not matched to a gene: 10. The CDR3 has 16 residues. Specified treatment: randomized to nivolumab then ipilimumab (arm A) or the reverse (arm B). This clone was found many times. The TCR originated in a human donor with melanoma. The chain employs TRBV23-1 and TRBJ1-4; 11 nucleotides line up with TRBD1. Being an ORF, TRBV23-1 has a function that is uncertain. The source was tumor tissue (inferred from file names), collected from a patient given nivolumab and ipilimumab in sequence. In DNA form, the CDR3 reads TGCGCCAGCAGCCAAGATCTCGGGACAGGGGGTGAAAAACTGTTTTTT. This sequence encodes CASSQDLGTGGEKLFF.